What follows describes a single TCR beta chain. What it binds is unknown. These data are taken from a study of T cells in Graves' hyperthyroidism and ophthalmopathy. Study-wide results and caveats: The model's output predicted ophthalmopathy at a median of approximately 6.5 months prior to onset. Most clonotypes that expanded in the thyroid above 0.001 also showed up in blood. A 13 V-J signature model discriminated ophthalmopathy versus stable hyperthyroidism.

Per germline, CDR1 SNHLY and CDR2 FYNNEI. This CDR3 is built from 12 residues. The ends were cut back, 4 bases at V and 4 bases at J, with 7 bases in the middle. The TCR beta CDR3 regions underwent amplification using RNA transcripts as the source. HTBI primers were employed in a first-round RT-PCR of the TCR CDR3. TCRdb called the multiplex PCR reads again in MiXCR, with one record for every CDR3 protein. This sample has about 570,000 distinct CDR3 sequences, with 46% found just once. Clinical symptoms, serum thyroxine and TRAb, thyroid ultrasound and orbital computed tomography together formed the diagnostic basis.

The sequence derives from an adult woman with Graves' disease, either hyperthyroidism or ophthalmopathy (not recorded which). The chain is built from TRBV2 and TRBJ1-2, with D unclear. Sequencing was carried out using peripheral blood or thyroid tissue (not recorded which). The CDR3 is CASSGWGYGYTF. The CDR3 region has the DNA TGTGCCAGCAGTGGATGGGGCTATGGCTACACCTTC.